These 26 T cell receptor beta chains came from one sample sequenced in a study of T-cell reconstitution after alpha-beta-depleted transplantation in children. As it was prepared, the TCRbeta library received unique molecular identifiers. In TCRdb, the PCR reads were re-called with MiXCR into one record per CDR3 protein. The sample holds some 200,000 distinct CDR3 sequences, approximately 6% seen once. Here the sequenced sample was PBMCs, taken before TCRalphabeta/CD19-depleted stem cell transplant. Receptor source: a girl under three years old with combined immunodeficiency, due to receive a stem cell transplant.

The sample holds many counts of this clonotype. V gene TRBV20-1 combines with J gene TRBJ2-1; 12 nucleotides line up with TRBD2. Germline assignment: CDR1 DFQATT and CDR2 SNEGSKA (reference sequence). V lost 4 bases, J lost 4 bases, and 2 bases stayed unmatched. CDR3 length equals 14 residues. The CDR3 DNA is TGCAGTGCTATACTAGCGGGGGGATACAATGAGCAGTTCTTC. It yields the protein CSAILAGGYNEQFF.

This clonotype has a handful of counts. This sequence joins TRBV20-1 and TRBJ2-7, with TRBD1 as a possible D gene (5 bases). With 2 bases removed from V and 4 bases from J, the gap between germline ends came to 21 bases. The CDR3 covers 16 residues. Germline loops: CDR1 DFQATT, CDR2 SNEGSKA (reference sequence). CDR3 in DNA: TGCAGTGCTAGACCCCGTGGGGCGGCCACCATTTACGAGCAGTACTTC. Its translation: CSARPRGAATIYEQYF.

The chain carries TRBV12-3 or TRBV12-4 and TRBJ1-5; 7 positions agree with TRBD1. This CDR3 spans 19 amino acids. With 3 bases clipped from V and 0 bases from J, the junction kept 14 bases outside the gene matches. CDR3 DNA: TGTGCCAGCAGTTTGGGATACAGGGGTCCTGCCTATAGCAATCAGCCCCAGCATTTT. Protein: CASSLGYRGPAYSNQPQHF.

This clonotype was seen ten or more times. The chain combines TRBV28 with TRBJ1-1; D is uncertain. V lost 6 bases and J 7 bases, leaving 12 bases between the germline ends. Germline V gene sequence: CDR1 MDHEN, CDR2 SYDVKM. The CDR3 covers 12 residues. CDR3 loop: CASSHPGIEAFF. CDR3 sequence (DNA): TGTGCCAGCAGCCACCCTGGGATTGAAGCTTTCTTT. The full variable domain, its missing parts supplied by reference TRBV28 and TRBJ1-1, is DVKVTQSSRYLVKRTGEKVFLECVQDMDHENMFWYRQDPGLGLRLIYFSYDVKMKEKGDIPEGYSVSREKKERFSLILESASTNQTSMYLCASSHPGIEAFFGQGTRLTVV.

This clonotype has a count of ten or more. The V and J genes are TRBV10-3 and TRBJ1-2; 8 bases are a match to TRBD1. The CDR3 is made up of 13 amino acids. The germline gives CDR1 ENHRY, CDR2 SYGVKD. With V trimmed by 6 bases and J by 6 bases, 6 bases remained unmatched. DNA for the CDR3: TGTGCCATCAGAGAGGACAGGGTTCATGGCTACACCTTC. Translated: CAIREDRVHGYTF.

This clonotype was detected many times. The chain has TRBV24-1 and TRBJ2-1; 7 bases are shared with TRBD1. The CDR3 length is 16 residues. J gave up 4 bases and V 5 bases, and 10 bases lay outside the gene matches. Per germline, CDR1 KGHDR and CDR2 SFDVKD. The CDR3 DNA reads TGTGCCACCAGTGGTCTTACAGGGGCTGAATACAATGAGCAGTTCTTC. This translates into CATSGLTGAEYNEQFF.

The V gene is TRBV6-1, the J gene TRBJ2-7, with 7 bases identical to TRBD1. The CDR3 is 15 amino acids. Germline trimming cut 6 bases from V and 0 bases from J; bases unmatched to any gene: 8. Germline CDR1 reads MNHNS; CDR2 reads SASEGT. CDR3 in amino acids: CASSQTGNPSYEQYF. In DNA, the CDR3 is TGTGCCAGCAGCCAGACAGGGAACCCCTCCTACGAGCAGTACTTC.

This clonotype was found a few times. CDR3 sequence: CASSSAGQGATNEKLFF. DNA of the CDR3: TGTGCCAGCAGCTCGGCGGGACAGGGGGCAACTAATGAAAAACTGTTTTTT. This rearrangement joins TRBV7-8 to TRBJ1-4, with 11 bases that match TRBD1. The V and J ends lost 4 bases and 0 bases, in that order; junction bases with no gene match: 4. CDR1 is SGHVS, CDR2 FQNEAQ, per germline. The CDR3 runs 17 residues. Full variable domain (rest looked up from reference TRBV7-8 and TRBJ1-4): GAGVSQSPRYKVAKRGQDVALRCDPISGHVSLFWYQQALGQGPEFLTYFQNEAQLDKSGLPSDRFFAERPEGSVSTLKIQRTQQEDSAVYLCASSSAGQGATNEKLFFGSGTQLSVL.

At least ten counts were recorded for this clonotype. V usage is TRBV20-1 and J usage is TRBJ2-7, with D possibly matching TRBD1 (6 bases). There are 15 residues in the CDR3. The V end was cut by 0 bases, the J end by 1 base, with 13 bases between. Germline V gives CDR1 DFQATT, CDR2 SNEGSKA (reference sequence). The CDR3 spells CSARDRTGNSYEQYF. DNA for the CDR3: TGCAGTGCTAGAGATCGCACAGGGAATTCCTACGAGCAGTACTTC.

With respect to this clonotype: A much larger clone sits a single nucleotide away, making a read error possible. The chain joins TRBV11-2 to TRBJ2-7; D is uncertain. CDR1 SGHAT and CDR2 FQNNGV come from the germline V gene. CDR3 length: 12 residues. CDR3 coding DNA: TGTGCCAGCAGCTTAGTGTGGCGCGAGGAGTACTTC. Its protein product is CASSLVWREEYF.

This clonotype was seen repeatedly, ten times or more. This sequence joins TRBV7-6 and TRBJ2-1; D is possibly TRBD1 (5 bases). Trimming removed 1 base at V and 6 bases at J, with 10 bases between. CDR3 size: 14 residues. Germline CDR1 and CDR2: SGHVS and FNYEAQ. CDR3 DNA sequence: TGTGCCAGCAGCTTAGTGTACAGGTCCAATGAGCAGTTCTTC. Translated: CASSLVYRSNEQFF.

In this sample, this clonotype turned up many times. The V call is TRBV29-1, the J call TRBJ1-1, with 10 bases identical to TRBD1. CDR1 is SQVTM, CDR2 ANQGSEA, per germline. This CDR3 comprises 13 residues. J gave up 6 bases and V 1 base, and 2 bases lay outside the gene matches. In DNA, the CDR3 is TGCAGCGTTGAAGGGGACAGGGGACCTGAAGCTTTCTTT. As protein: CSVEGDRGPEAFF.

The sample holds many counts of this clonotype. V is TRBV20-1 and J is TRBJ2-7; D not resolved. V lost 6 bases and J lost 3, with 9 bases in between. Germline-derived CDR1 and CDR2 are DFQATT and SNEGSKA (reference sequence). The CDR3 has 11 residues. CDR3 bases: TGCAGTGCAACCGACGTCTACGAGCAGTACTTC. This codes for CSATDVYEQYF.

This clonotype was detected ten times or more. The chain couples TRBV24-1 to TRBJ2-3; D gene unclear. The ends were cut back, 1 base at V and 2 bases at J, with 6 bases in the middle. In germline, CDR1 is KGHDR, CDR2 SFDVKD. CDR3 length: 14 amino acids. DNA of the CDR3: TGTGCCACCAGTGATTTCGGTTACACAGATACGCAGTATTTT. This gives the protein CATSDFGYTDTQYF.

At least ten counts were recorded for this clonotype. The V gene is TRBV5-1, the J gene TRBJ2-3; no clear D. This CDR3 is built from 15 residues. Germline-derived CDR1 and CDR2 are SGHRS and YFSETQ. V was trimmed by 2 bases and J by 1 base, leaving 11 bases between them. The CDR3 nucleotides are TGCGCCAGCAGCTTTTTAACTCCCGGCACAGATACGCAGTATTTT. As protein: CASSFLTPGTDTQYF. The full variable domain, with the rest looked up from reference TRBV5-1 and TRBJ2-3, is KAGVTQTPRYLIKTRGQQVTLSCSPISGHRSVSWYQQTPGQGLQFLFEYFSETQRNKGNFPGRFSGRQFSNSRSEMNVSTLELGDSALYLCASSFLTPGTDTQYFGPGTRLTVL.

This clonotype occurred many times. The V and J genes are TRBV28 and TRBJ2-2; D unresolved. Germline loops: CDR1 MDHEN, CDR2 SYDVKM. V lost 3 bases to trimming and J lost 7 bases, with 12 bases between them. The CDR3 length is 14 residues. DNA of the CDR3: TGTGCCAGCAGTTTGATTCCAGGCGGCGGGGAGCTGTTTTTT. This translates into CASSLIPGGGELFF.

This chain uses TRBV30 with TRBJ1-1; D is undetermined. The CDR3 extends over 9 amino acids. CDR1 and CDR2 (germline): GTSNPN, SVGIG (reference sequence). The CDR3 bases are TGTGCGGTGAACACTGAAGCTTTCTTT. Its protein product is CAVNTEAFF.

This clonotype showed up just once. The chain uses TRBV10-3 and TRBJ1-5; D is ambiguous. The CDR3 is 15 amino acids. Germline CDR1 ENHRY, CDR2 SYGVKD. The ends were cut back, 7 bases at V and 0 bases at J, with 13 bases in the middle. The DNA of the CDR3 is TGTGCCATCAAGGCAGACCGATATAGCAATCAGCCCCAGCATTTT. Its translation: CAIKADRYSNQPQHF.

Many counts were recorded for this clonotype. This chain links TRBV29-1 with TRBJ2-7, with 15 bases fitting TRBD2. The J segment lost 1 base and the V segment lost 6 bases, leaving 10 bases of the junction unmatched. Germline CDR1 is SQVTM and CDR2 is ANQGSEA. The CDR3 spans 17 residues. The CDR3 nucleotides are TGCAGCGTCGGACTAGCGGGAGGGCCCCTAGTTTCCTACGAGCAGTACTTC. Translated, it gives CSVGLAGGPLVSYEQYF.

This clonotype has at least ten counts. This may stem from a read error, because a much larger clone lies one nucleotide away. V gene TRBV5-8 combines with J gene TRBJ2-1; the D gene is possibly TRBD2 (5 bases). CDR3 length: 15 amino acids. The germline V and J ends were trimmed by 2 bases and 0 bases, with 9 bases remaining between them. Per the germline V gene, CDR1 is SGHTS and CDR2 is YDEGEE. DNA of the CDR3: TGTGCCAGCAGCTTAGCGGCGAGCTCCTACAATGAGCAGTTCTTC. Its protein product is CASSLAASSYNEQFF.

This clonotype was observed at least ten times. The V call is TRBV6-5, the J call TRBJ2-5; unclear D gene. Trimming cost V 0 bases and J 4 bases, with 9 bases left between them. CDR3 length equals 14 residues. The V gene's germline CDR1 is MNHEY and CDR2 SVGAGI. Here the CDR3 reads CASSYSSGVETQYF. CDR3 nucleotide sequence: TGTGCCAGCAGTTACTCATCCGGAGTAGAGACCCAGTACTTC.

Only a few counts were recorded for this clonotype. The chain has TRBV20-1 and TRBJ2-1, with 8 nucleotides matching TRBD2. CDR1 and CDR2 from the germline V gene are DFQATT and SNEGSKA (reference sequence). V gave up 6 bases and J gave up 7 bases; unmatched junction bases: 14. The CDR3 contains 15 residues. CDR3 coding DNA: TGCAGTGCCCGAGCACTAGCGGAAGCAGCTAATGAGCAGTTCTTC. Its protein product is CSARALAEAANEQFF.

Many counts were recorded for this clonotype. This sequence joins TRBV4-1 and TRBJ2-2; TRBD1 is a possible D gene (6 bases). The germline gives CDR1 MGHRA, CDR2 YSYEKL. The CDR3 totals 13 residues. V was trimmed by 3 bases and J by 10 bases, leaving 12 bases between them. CDR3 loop: CASSQIQGSELFF. The CDR3 DNA follows: TGCGCCAGCAGCCAGATACAGGGTTCGGAGCTGTTTTTT.

This clonotype was observed at least ten times. This chain links TRBV12-3 or TRBV12-4 with TRBJ1-2; no reliable D call. Trimming removed 5 bases from V and 0 bases from J, with 13 bases in between. This CDR3 spans 15 amino acids. The CDR3 bases are TGTGCCAGCAGTCCTGTCGGCGGAGCTAACTATGGCTACACCTTC. It encodes CASSPVGGANYGYTF.

The rearrangement joins TRBV4-2 to TRBJ1-1, with 8 bases that match TRBD1. Germline assignment: CDR1 LGHNA and CDR2 YNFKEQ. The CDR3 contains 19 residues. J gave up 3 bases and V 0 bases, and 15 bases lay outside the gene matches. The CDR3 here is CASSQDEAVDRAFDTEAFF. The CDR3 region has the DNA TGTGCCAGCAGCCAAGATGAGGCGGTGGACAGGGCTTTCGACACTGAAGCTTTCTTT.

This clonotype was counted many times. The chain's CDR3 is CASSPRLAGLGNEQFF. As DNA, the CDR3 is TGTGCCAGCAGCCCTAGACTAGCGGGGTTAGGGAATGAGCAGTTCTTC. The V gene is TRBV7-8, the J gene TRBJ2-1; TRBD2 matches 11 bases. The germline V gene encodes CDR1 SGHVS and CDR2 FQNEAQ. V dropped 5 bases and J dropped 7; count of bases not matched to a gene: 10. The CDR3 spans 16 residues.